Below are 19 T cell receptor beta chains sequenced from a single sample in a study of radiotherapy plus CTLA-4 blockade in lung cancer (dated by TCRdb to about 2018). Library preparation employed the immunoSEQ multiplex PCR assay. TCRdb holds this immuneACCESS table with in-frame rearrangements only. Some clones are missing; in checked studies, unresolved V genes explain under half, and the rest has no known cause. This sample lists about 57,000 clones; less than 85% were detected once. The top ten clones comprise around a sixth of the sample. Sample: peripheral blood, taken from a patient treated with radiotherapy plus ipilimumab. Source of these receptors: a human donor with non-small cell lung cancer who had a complete response to radiotherapy plus ipilimumab.

CDR3 in amino acids: CASTPRGLNQPQHF. DNA for the CDR3: TGTGCCAGCACCCCCAGGGGGCTCAATCAGCCCCAGCATTTT. The rearrangement uses TRBV7-8 and TRBJ1-5; 8 bases match TRBD1. This CDR3 is built from 14 residues. J lost 3 bases, V lost 7 bases, and 5 bases had no gene match. Looked up from germline, CDR1 is SGHVS and CDR2 is FQNEAQ.

This rearrangement joins TRBV19 to TRBJ2-2, with 11 bases matching TRBD1. Germline loops: CDR1 LNHDA, CDR2 SQIVND (reference sequence). This CDR3 has 16 residues. After removal of 4 bases from V and 6 bases from J, the junction contained 7 bases not matched to a gene. CDR3 amino acids: CASSTRDRGSPGELFF. CDR3 coding DNA: TGTGCCAGTAGTACCCGGGACAGGGGGAGCCCCGGGGAGCTGTTTTTT.

This rearrangement joins TRBV6-5 to TRBJ2-2; 7 bases are shared with TRBD2. V lost 6 bases, J lost 5 bases, and 6 bases stayed unmatched. There are 14 residues in the CDR3. CDR1 and CDR2 (germline): MNHEY, SVGAGI. In nucleotides, the CDR3 is TGTGCCAGCAGGAGCGGGGAACCGACCGGGGAGCTGTTTTTT. It specifies CASRSGEPTGELFF.

The chain joins TRBV19 to TRBJ2-3; 15 bases fit TRBD2. Germline CDR1 and CDR2: LNHDA and SQIVND (reference sequence). V shed 6 bases, J shed 2 bases, and the junction held 6 bases outside the gene matches. This CDR3 has 17 residues. The CDR3: CASRGGLAGGYTDTQYF. The CDR3 DNA reads TGTGCCAGTAGGGGGGGACTAGCGGGGGGATACACAGATACGCAGTATTTT. Looking up the rest from reference TRBV19 and TRBJ2-3 gives the full variable domain: DGGITQSPKYLFRKEGQNVTLSCEQNLNHDAMYWYRQDPGQGLRLIYYSQIVNDFQKGDIAEGYSVSREKKESFPLTVTSAQKNPTAFYLCASRGGLAGGYTDTQYFGPGTRLTVL.

This clone was observed a handful of times. The J gene is TRBJ2-2, the V gene TRBV19; no clear D gene. V lost 4 bases and J lost 4, with 13 bases in between. Germline lookup yields CDR1 LNHDA and CDR2 SQIVND (reference sequence). The CDR3 runs 15 residues. CDR3 DNA: TGTGCCAGTAGTAGGCTAGATGGTGTCACCGGGGAGCTGTTTTTT. Protein product: CASSRLDGVTGELFF.

This clone was counted a few times. The chain carries TRBV18 and TRBJ1-4, with D unclear. The CDR3 length is 17 residues. Looked up from germline, CDR1 is KGHSH and CDR2 is LQKENI. V was clipped by 4 bases and J by 0 bases, with 15 bases between them. The CDR3 coding sequence is TGTGCCAGCTCACGTTTCCGGGAGGCAGCAACTAATGAAAAACTGTTTTTT. Amino acids: CASSRFREAATNEKLFF.

This chain uses TRBV4-1 with TRBJ2-1; 8 nucleotides agree with TRBD1. The germline CDR1 and CDR2 sequences are MGHRA and YSYEKL. The junction had 16 bases not matched to a gene; V was cut back by 2 bases and J by 10 bases. The CDR3 loop spans 17 amino acids. CDR3 coding DNA: TGCGCCAGCAGCCAATTTGGGACAGGTCCCAAATTAAAAGAGCAGTTCTTC. Translated: CASSQFGTGPKLKEQFF.

V and J are TRBV15 and TRBJ1-2; TRBD1 matches 7 bases. Germline lookup yields CDR1 LNHNV and CDR2 YYDKDF (reference sequence). V trimming: 0 bases; J trimming: 3 bases; junction bases outside the gene matches: 16. The CDR3 has 19 residues. The CDR3 loop reads CATSRDRVGRGGADYGYTF. Written as DNA, the CDR3 is TGTGCCACCAGCAGAGATAGAGTCGGTAGAGGGGGCGCGGACTATGGCTACACCTTC.

The sample holds one count of this clone. The chain combines TRBV4-1 with TRBJ2-1; D may be TRBD2 (6 bases). Trimming left V 3 bases short and J 8 bases short, with 11 bases between. Germline CDR1 reads MGHRA; CDR2 reads YSYEKL. CDR3 length: 13 residues. CDR3 coding DNA: TGCGCCAGCAGCCAGCCCGGAGGGTATGAGCAGTTCTTC. It translates to CASSQPGGYEQFF.

The CDR3 nucleotides are TGTGCCAGCAGCCTCCGCGGGGAGCAGTACGTC. Protein sequence: CASSLRGEQYV. The chain employs TRBV5-6 and TRBJ2-7; a weak D match, TRBD2 (5 bases). Trimming took off 4 bases at V and 7 bases at J, with 9 bases between the two ends. The germline V gene encodes CDR1 SGHDT and CDR2 YYEEEE. The CDR3 has 11 amino acids.

With regard to this clone: Distinct nucleotide sequences in the sample also encode this CDR3. J is TRBJ2-3 and V is TRBV7-9; D remains unclear. This CDR3 has 13 residues. Germline V gene lookup returns CDR1 SEHNR and CDR2 FQNEAQ (reference sequence). Trimming took 5 bases from V and 5 from J, leaving 11 bases between them. The CDR3: CASSRIEEDTQYF. CDR3 DNA sequence: TGTGCCAGCAGCCGGATTGAGGAAGATACGCAGTATTTT.

This clone occurred a few times. The rearrangement links TRBV19 to TRBJ1-4; D is uncertain. The CDR3 consists of 10 residues. CDR1 is LNHDA, CDR2 SQIVND, per germline (reference sequence). With 5 bases removed from V and 10 bases from J, the gap between germline ends came to 5 bases. The DNA of the CDR3 is TGTGCCAGTAGTTCCGGAAAACTGTTTTTT. Translation gives CASSSGKLFF.

The chain links TRBV4-1 to TRBJ1-6; possibly TRBD1 for D (6 bases). The germline V gene has CDR1 MGHRA and CDR2 YSYEKL. The CDR3 is 15 residues long. V shed 2 bases and J shed 9 bases, with 14 bases lying between them. As DNA, the CDR3 is TGCGCCAGCAGCCAATCGGACAGCTTTGGTTCACCCCTCCACTTT. Residues: CASSQSDSFGSPLHF.

As DNA, the CDR3 is TGCGCCAGCAGCCAGGAGACTAGCGGGGGGGTGGCCTACAATGAGCAGTTCTTC. Amino acids: CASSQETSGGVAYNEQFF. This chain uses TRBV4-3 with TRBJ2-1; TRBD2 aligns across 14 bases. Germline V gene sequence: CDR1 LGHNA, CDR2 YSLEER. Trimming cost V 3 bases and J 2 bases; bases outside gene matches: 6. CDR3 size: 18 residues.

The rearrangement joins TRBV25-1 to TRBJ1-1; 10 bases map to TRBD1. The CDR3 runs 13 residues. CDR1 is MGHDK, CDR2 SYGVNS, per germline. After removal of 7 bases from V and 5 bases from J, the junction contained 4 bases not matched to a gene. The CDR3 region has the DNA TGTGCCAGCATGCCGGGACAGGGGACTGAAGCTTTCTTT. It translates to CASMPGQGTEAFF.

This chain joins TRBV6-1 and TRBJ1-1; tentatively, D is TRBD1 (5 bases). V dropped 6 bases and J dropped 2 bases, with 16 bases sitting between them. Per germline, CDR1 MNHNS and CDR2 SASEGT. CDR3 length equals 15 residues. CDR3 loop: CASSQGGQGNTEAFF. CDR3 nucleotide sequence: TGTGCCAGCAGCCAAGGTGGTCAGGGCAACACTGAAGCTTTCTTT.

The rearrangement joins TRBV27 to TRBJ2-3; 9 nucleotides align to TRBD2. Trimming at V came to 2 bases and at J to 6 bases, leaving 6 bases not matched to a gene. The germline V gene has CDR1 MNHEY and CDR2 SMNVEV (reference sequence). The CDR3 has 15 residues. CDR3 in amino acids: CASSLQSSGDDTQYF. The CDR3 coding sequence is TGTGCCAGCAGTTTACAGTCTAGCGGGGACGATACGCAGTATTTT.

This sequence joins TRBV5-6 and TRBJ2-7; 7 nucleotides agree with TRBD2. V trimming: 3 bases; J trimming: 5 bases; junction bases outside the gene matches: 14. Germline V gene lookup returns CDR1 SGHDT and CDR2 YYEEEE. CDR3 length: 16 residues. CDR3 amino acids: CASSWGRGRVRNEQYF. The CDR3 DNA is TGTGCCAGCAGCTGGGGGAGGGGTCGAGTTCGGAACGAGCAGTACTTC.

The DNA of the CDR3 is TGTGCCAGTACCGCAACTACTAGCGGGGGGAGGAATGAGCAGTTCTTC. It codes for CASTATTSGGRNEQFF. The chain uses TRBV19 and TRBJ2-1; TRBD2 agrees at 12 bases. The trim removed 7 bases at V and 7 bases at J, leaving 11 bases unmatched. Germline CDR1 LNHDA, CDR2 SQIVND (reference sequence). The CDR3 length is 16 residues. Variable domain in full (rest from reference TRBV19 and TRBJ2-1): DGGITQSPKYLFRKEGQNVTLSCEQNLNHDAMYWYRQDPGQGLRLIYYSQIVNDFQKGDIAEGYSVSREKKESFPLTVTSAQKNPTAFYLCASTATTSGGRNEQFFGPGTRLTVL.